The 24 T cell receptor beta chains given below trace back to one sample, sequenced in a study of blood T cell repertoires in COVID-19. This table comes from immunoSEQ multiplex PCR, and its TCRdb copy is limited to in-frame clones, with some not included. The sample consists of about 220,000 clones, 84% of them appearing once. Sequenced sample: peripheral blood. These receptors all come from a man aged 45-65 years with active or convalescent COVID-19.

The chain links TRBV18 to TRBJ2-3; D is uncertain. The CDR3 covers 13 residues. Germline V gene data show CDR1 as KGHSH and CDR2 as LQKENI. Deletions cut 3 bases from V and 3 bases from J, with 7 bases between. CDR3 bases: TGTGCCAGCTCACCCACCTATACAGATACGCAGTATTTT. Encoded protein: CASSPTYTDTQYF. Full variable domain (rest looked up from reference TRBV18 and TRBJ2-3): NAGVMQNPRHLVRRRGQEARLRCSPMKGHSHVYWYRQLPEEGLKFMVYLQKENIIDESGMPKERFSAEFPKEGPSILRIQQVVRGDSAAYFCASSPTYTDTQYFGPGTRLTVL.

The count of this clone is one. The chain employs TRBV6-2 or TRBV6-3 and TRBJ2-3, with D perhaps TRBD1 (6 bases). Looked up from germline, CDR1 is MNHEY and CDR2 is SVGEGT. The V and J ends lost 3 bases and 8 bases respectively, with 9 bases between them. The CDR3 contains 12 residues. The CDR3 protein is CASSYRGGTQYF. DNA for the CDR3: TGTGCCAGCAGTTATCGAGGGGGTACGCAGTATTTT.

The gene calls are TRBV11-3 and TRBJ2-2; 7 bases map to TRBD1. The CDR3 loop spans 16 amino acids. CDR1 and CDR2 from the germline V gene are SGHNT and YENEEA. The J segment lost 3 bases and the V segment lost 1 base, leaving 5 bases of the junction unmatched. In DNA, the CDR3 is TGTGCCAGCAGCTTAGGTGGCAGGGGGTACACCGGGGAGCTGTTTTTT. It specifies CASSLGGRGYTGELFF.

The chain couples TRBV7-2 to TRBJ2-5, with TRBD2 matching 7 bases. The CDR3 is 16 amino acids. Germline-derived CDR1 and CDR2 are SGHTA and FQGNSA. J was trimmed by 4 bases and V by 5 bases; bases with no gene match: 13. The CDR3, as DNA: TGTGCCAGCAGCCGTATCAGCGGGACCAGCGGAGAGACCCAGTACTTC. Encoded protein: CASSRISGTSGETQYF.

The V gene is TRBV24-1, the J gene TRBJ2-2; 7 bases match TRBD1. The CDR3 is 16 residues long. From germline, CDR1 is KGHDR and CDR2 SFDVKD. Trimming cost V 0 bases and J 5 bases; bases outside gene matches: 5. The CDR3 DNA sequence: TGTGCCACCAGTGATTTGTGGACAGGAGGAACCGGGGAGCTGTTTTTT. As protein: CATSDLWTGGTGELFF.

This sequence joins TRBV30 and TRBJ1-6; the D gene is possibly TRBD1 (5 bases). The CDR3 is 13 amino acids. V lost 4 bases and J 7 bases, leaving 11 bases between the germline ends. CDR1 is GTSNPN, CDR2 SVGIG, per germline (reference sequence). The CDR3 DNA reads as TGTGCCTGGATTCCTCAGGGAAATTCACCCCTCCACTTT. Translated, it gives CAWIPQGNSPLHF.

This clone was found a few times. V gene TRBV4-3 combines with J gene TRBJ2-7; TRBD1 agrees at 7 bases. The CDR3 runs to 18 residues. V gave up 1 base and J gave up 2 bases; unmatched junction bases: 14. CDR1 is LGHNA, CDR2 YSLEER, per germline. CDR3 sequence reads: CASSQATQGQTGTYEQYV. In nucleotides, the CDR3 is TGCGCCAGCAGCCAAGCCACTCAGGGACAGACAGGGACCTACGAGCAGTACGTC.

The V gene is TRBV5-6, the J gene TRBJ2-1; tentatively, D is TRBD1 (6 bases). Germline CDR1 reads SGHDT; CDR2 reads YYEEEE. Trimming stripped 0 bases from V and 8 bases from J, with 9 bases between. The CDR3 contains 13 residues. Here the CDR3 DNA reads TGTGCCAGCAGCTTGGCCACAGGGTATGAGCAGTTCTTC. It encodes CASSLATGYEQFF.

The rearrangement joins TRBV7-9 to TRBJ2-1; 8 positions agree with TRBD2. This CDR3 region has 17 residues. Trimming cost V 4 bases and J 1 base; bases outside gene matches: 9. From germline, CDR1 is SEHNR and CDR2 FQNEAQ (reference sequence). CDR3 in DNA: TGTGCCAGCAGCTCTAGCCTAGCTAGCGGGTCCTACAATGAGCAGTTCTTC. Encoded protein: CASSSSLASGSYNEQFF. Full variable domain (remainder filled in from reference TRBV7-9 and TRBJ2-1): DTGVSQNPRHKITKRGQNVTFRCDPISEHNRLYWYRQTLGQGPEFLTYFQNEAQLEKSRLLSDRFSAERPKGSFSTLEIQRTEQGDSAMYLCASSSSLASGSYNEQFFGPGTRLTVL.

This sequence joins TRBV19 and TRBJ2-7, with D possibly TRBD1 on 6 matching bases. The V end was cut by 1 base, the J end by 2 bases, with 9 bases between. The CDR3 has 14 residues. Germline assignment: CDR1 LNHDA and CDR2 SQIVND (reference sequence). CDR3 in amino acids: CASSIGGQPYEQYF. CDR3 nucleotide sequence: TGTGCCAGTAGTATAGGGGGGCAGCCCTACGAGCAGTACTTC.

The chain carries TRBV3-1 (or the pseudogene TRBV3-2) and TRBJ2-2; D gene unclear. The CDR3 runs to 16 residues. Trimming stripped 4 bases from V and 3 bases from J, with 15 bases between. The germline V gene has CDR1 LGHDT and CDR2 YNNKEL (reference sequence). CDR3: CASSRGEFVDTGELFF. CDR3 DNA: TGTGCCAGCAGCCGCGGAGAGTTTGTGGACACCGGGGAGCTGTTTTTT.

This clone appeared once. The genes are TRBV7-2 and TRBJ1-6; no clear D. Germline loops: CDR1 SGHTA, CDR2 FQGNSA. The V end lost 5 bases, the J end lost 7 bases, and 18 bases lay between the germline ends. This CDR3 is built from 16 residues. The CDR3 sequence: CASSKRGRVGNSPLHF. DNA of the CDR3: TGTGCCAGCAGCAAAAGAGGGAGGGTGGGCAATTCACCCCTCCACTTT.

The gene calls are TRBV4-1 and TRBJ2-4, with 12 bases lining up with TRBD1. Looked up from germline, CDR1 is MGHRA and CDR2 is YSYEKL. V was pared by 4 bases and J by 9 bases, with 10 bases of the junction left unmatched. CDR3 length: 16 residues. The CDR3 DNA reads TGCGCCAGCAGCCGTAGGGACAGGGGGCGCGAAGGCATTCAGTACTTC. Translated, it gives CASSRRDRGREGIQYF.

DNA for the CDR3: TGCGCCAGCAGCTTGGGGTCCGGGAACTATGGCTACACCTTC. This translates into CASSLGSGNYGYTF. The genes are TRBV5-1 and TRBJ1-2, with D unclear. The ends were cut back, 0 bases at V and 2 bases at J, with 8 bases in the middle. Per germline, CDR1 SGHRS and CDR2 YFSETQ. The CDR3 extends over 14 amino acids. Full variable domain (outside the CDR3, taken from reference TRBV5-1 and TRBJ1-2): KAGVTQTPRYLIKTRGQQVTLSCSPISGHRSVSWYQQTPGQGLQFLFEYFSETQRNKGNFPGRFSGRQFSNSRSEMNVSTLELGDSALYLCASSLGSGNYGYTFGSGTRLTVV.

The J gene is TRBJ2-1, the V gene TRBV11-3; D gene unclear. Germline values: CDR1 SGHNT, CDR2 YENEEA. The length of the CDR3 is 14 residues. Deletions cut 4 bases from V and 3 bases from J, with 10 bases between. CDR3 protein: CASSSSGFYNEQFF. In DNA form, the CDR3 reads TGTGCCAGCAGCTCCTCAGGATTCTACAATGAGCAGTTCTTC. Variable domain in full (rest from reference TRBV11-3 and TRBJ2-1): EAGVVQSPRYKIIEKKQPVAFWCNPISGHNTLYWYLQNLGQGPELLIRYENEEAVDDSQLPKDRFSAERLKGVDSTLKIQPAELGDSAVYLCASSSSGFYNEQFFGPGTRLTVL.

The chain recombines TRBV18 with TRBJ2-5; 7 bases align to TRBD1. This CDR3 has 15 residues. The junction had 2 bases not matched to a gene; V was cut back by 0 bases and J by 1 base. Germline CDR1 is KGHSH and CDR2 is LQKENI. DNA of the CDR3: TGTGCCAGCTCACCACCGGCAGGGGGCCAAGAGACCCAGTACTTC. Its translation: CASSPPAGGQETQYF.

The CDR3 is CASSKSGSTDTQYF. The CDR3 nucleotides read TGTGCCAGCAGTAAAAGCGGGAGCACAGATACGCAGTATTTT. The chain carries TRBV9 and TRBJ2-3; D might be TRBD2 (6 bases). Germline V gives CDR1 SGDLS, CDR2 YYNGEE. The CDR3 covers 14 residues. Trimming left V 5 bases short and J 0 bases short, with 10 bases between. Full variable domain (missing parts from reference TRBV9 and TRBJ2-3): DSGVTQTPKHLITATGQRVTLRCSPRSGDLSVYWYQQSLDQGLQFLIQYYNGEERAKGNILERFSAQQFPDLHSELNLSSLELGDSALYFCASSKSGSTDTQYFGPGTRLTVL.

The V and J genes are TRBV28 and TRBJ1-2, with 10 bases that match TRBD1. The CDR3 extends over 14 amino acids. The junction had 4 bases not matched to a gene; V was cut back by 6 bases and J by 3 bases. Germline CDR1 reads MDHEN; CDR2 reads SYDVKM. CDR3 residues: CASSTGTGDYGYTF. As DNA, the CDR3 is TGTGCCAGCAGCACCGGGACAGGGGACTATGGCTACACCTTC.

The chain is built from TRBV7-2 and TRBJ2-7; TRBD1 matches at 11 bases. This CDR3 comprises 15 residues. Germline V lookup: CDR1 SGHTA, CDR2 FQGNSA. V lost 5 bases, J lost 0 bases, and 3 bases stayed unmatched. CDR3 DNA: TGTGCCAGCAGCACGGGACAGGGGGTCTCCTACGAGCAGTACTTC. Translating gives CASSTGQGVSYEQYF.

V gene TRBV5-1 combines with J gene TRBJ2-5; no clear D gene. V was cut by 4 bases and J by 4 bases, with 14 bases left in between. Germline-derived CDR1 and CDR2 are SGHRS and YFSETQ. This CDR3 is 14 amino acids long. The CDR3 protein is CASSPTATTETQYF. The CDR3 nucleotides are TGCGCCAGCAGCCCGACGGCTACTACAGAGACCCAGTACTTC.

DNA for the CDR3: TGTGCCAGCAGCGACCAGCGCGGTCCTGGAAACACCATATATTTT. Encoded protein: CASSDQRGPGNTIYF. This rearrangement joins TRBV7-2 to TRBJ1-3; D is ambiguous. The CDR3 contains 15 residues. Germline loops: CDR1 SGHTA, CDR2 FQGNSA. Deletions cut 5 bases from V and 2 bases from J, with 13 bases between.

The chain carries TRBV5-5 and TRBJ2-1; D is ambiguous. The CDR3 spans 15 residues. CDR1 and CDR2 from the germline V gene are SGHKS and YYEKEE (reference sequence). Trimming took off 1 base at V and 7 bases at J, with 15 bases between the two ends. The CDR3 reads CASSLFWARPNEQFF. The CDR3 DNA is TGTGCCAGCAGCTTGTTTTGGGCGCGCCCGAATGAGCAGTTCTTC.

The V call is TRBV4-2, the J call TRBJ2-3; weak D call: TRBD1 (5 bases). Per germline, CDR1 LGHNA and CDR2 YNFKEQ. This CDR3 is 14 amino acids long. V lost 0 bases, J lost 3 bases, and 7 bases lay in between. For the CDR3, the DNA is TGTGCCAGCAGCCAAGATAGGACAACAGATACGCAGTATTTT. It encodes CASSQDRTTDTQYF.

This chain connects TRBV5-1 to TRBJ1-2, with D maybe TRBD1 (5 bases). This CDR3 comprises 13 residues. V dropped 2 bases and J dropped 7 bases, with 12 bases sitting between them. Germline CDR1 reads SGHRS; CDR2 reads YFSETQ. CDR3 DNA sequence: TGCGCCAGCAGCTTAGGCTTTGGGGCTGGCTACACCTTC. Translation: CASSLGFGAGYTF.